The T cell receptor (beta chain) under discussion was sequenced for a study of T cell responses to AZD1222 COVID-19 vaccine. Study observations and caveats: Regions 160-218 and 743-854 dominated among vaccine-associated CD4 TCRs spanning spike. Only a handful of AZD1222 recipients, five to seven in all, had baseline seropositivity. Close to half of all spike-specific TCRs reportedly target regions of the variants that are unmutated. Donors were largely white British and mainly female; clonal diversity was possibly underestimated.

CDR3 length: 15 amino acids. The V end lost 3 bases, the J end lost 1 base, and 12 bases lay between the germline ends. Germline V gives CDR1 SGDLS, CDR2 YYNGEE. The repertoire was sequenced with immunoSEQ multiplex PCR; TCRdb's copy has only in-frame clones and lacks some. The sample includes under 80,000 clones, 79% of them seen just once. Regarding this clone: Antigen specificity is unknown.

Here the sequenced sample was peripheral blood, taken on day 0 of MenACWY control vaccination. This sequence joins TRBV9 and TRBJ2-3, with unresolved D. This receptor was taken from an adult in good health. CDR3: CASSGSSPGTDTQYF. In nucleotides, the CDR3 is TGTGCCAGCAGCGGGTCGAGCCCCGGCACAGATACGCAGTATTTT.